These 10 T cell receptor beta chains originate from one sample sequenced in a study of identical twins. MiXCR, applied by TCRdb to the 5' RACE reads, yields one record per CDR3 protein. The sample lists 1.5 million to 2 million distinct CDR3 sequences; around a third were seen once. Sequencing used cord blood. Every receptor here comes from a newborn girl in good health.

This chain uses TRBV15 with TRBJ1-2; 8 bases fit TRBD1. The V gene end was trimmed by 5 bases and the J gene end by 1 base; junction bases not matched to a gene: 9. Looked up from germline, CDR1 is LNHNV and CDR2 is YYDKDF (reference sequence). This CDR3 spans 16 amino acids. The CDR3 DNA follows: TGTGCCACCAGCGACCCCGGGACAGGCCTTAACTATGGCTACACCTTC. This sequence encodes CATSDPGTGLNYGYTF.

The chain uses TRBV2 and TRBJ2-1, with TRBD2 matching over 9 bases. Germline V CDR1 and CDR2: SNHLY, FYNNEI. CDR3 length: 16 amino acids. With V trimmed by 1 base and J by 12 bases, 13 bases remained unmatched. The CDR3 is CASSEDRALAGFRQFF. CDR3 bases: TGTGCCAGCAGTGAAGATCGGGCTCTAGCGGGGTTTCGGCAGTTCTTC.

This rearrangement joins TRBV21-1 to TRBJ2-1; TRBD1 was called by the table and not checked on the DNA. TRBV21-1 is reported as a pseudogene. The CDR3 totals 19 residues. The CDR3 sequence: CASSKVPKTLERSYNEQFF. In DNA, the CDR3 is TGTGCCAGCAGCAAAGTCCCGAAAACCCTAGAAAGGTCCTACAATGAGCAGTTCTTC.

This clonotype has more than one count but fewer than ten. The chain joins TRBV29-1 to TRBJ1-1; D is unclear. In germline, CDR1 is SQVTM, CDR2 ANQGSEA. CDR3 size: 14 residues. V was clipped by 4 bases and J by 2 bases, with 14 bases between them. The CDR3 here is CSVVPRGTNTEAFF. CDR3 nucleotides: TGCAGCGTTGTGCCCCGTGGCACCAACACTGAAGCTTTCTTT.

The chain carries TRBV20-1 and TRBJ2-4, with a tentative D call TRBD1 (6 bases). The J call is uncertain, as TRBJ2-7 better fits the DNA end. The CDR3 spans 14 residues. Germline V gene lookup returns CDR1 DFQATT and CDR2 SNEGSKA (reference sequence). CDR3 in amino acids: CSARQPDSRLEQYF. DNA of the CDR3: TGCAGTGCTAGACAACCGGACAGTCGGCTCGAGCAGTACTTC.

This clonotype showed up just a few times. The chain has TRBV7-9 and TRBJ1-1; D is uncertain. Germline V gives CDR1 SEHNR, CDR2 FQNEAQ (reference sequence). The CDR3 loop spans 15 amino acids. Trimming removed 1 base from V and 1 base from J, with 10 bases in between. CDR3 nucleotides: TGTGCCAGCAGCTTAGTCGCTGCGGGGAACACTGAAGCTTTCTTT. It codes for CASSLVAAGNTEAFF.

The V call is TRBV19, the J call TRBJ2-5, with D perhaps matching TRBD1 (5 bases). Trimming took 5 bases from V and 0 from J, leaving 16 bases between them. Germline V gene sequence: CDR1 LNHDA, CDR2 SQIVND (reference sequence). This CDR3 contains 16 residues. This CDR3 reads CASSPRQKSYQETQYF. The CDR3 nucleotides are TGTGCCAGTAGTCCCCGACAGAAGTCCTACCAAGAGACCCAGTACTTC.

This clonotype was seen many times. CDR3 bases: TGTGCCAGCAGCGTGCGGGGAGGGAACACTGAAGCTTTCTTT. Encoded protein: CASSVRGGNTEAFF. V gene TRBV9 combines with J gene TRBJ1-1; D is uncertain. Germline CDR1 reads SGDLS; CDR2 reads YYNGEE. Trimming left V 2 bases short and J 1 base short, with 9 bases between. The CDR3 is 14 residues long.

This clonotype turned up a few times. This sequence joins TRBV5-1 and TRBJ1-1; TRBD1 agrees at 7 bases. With 4 bases clipped from V and 4 bases from J, the junction kept 7 bases outside the gene matches. Germline V CDR1 and CDR2: SGHRS, YFSETQ. This CDR3 has 14 residues. The CDR3 here is CASSAGQAGTEAFF. DNA for the CDR3: TGCGCCAGCAGCGCCGGACAGGCTGGCACTGAAGCTTTCTTT.

The V gene is TRBV13, the J gene TRBJ2-1; TRBD2 agrees at 14 bases. Germline lookup yields CDR1 PRHDT and CDR2 FYEKMQ (reference sequence). This CDR3 contains 18 residues. V was pared by 2 bases and J by 2 bases, with 5 bases of the junction left unmatched. The CDR3 bases are TGTGCCAGCAGCTTATCGGGACTAGCGGGAGAGGCCTACAATGAGCAGTTCTTC. Protein: CASSLSGLAGEAYNEQFF. Filled out from reference TRBV13 and TRBJ2-1, the complete variable domain reads AAGVIQSPRHLIKEKRETATLKCYPIPRHDTVYWYQQGPGQDPQFLISFYEKMQSDKGSIPDRFSAQQFSDYHSELNMSSLELGDSALYFCASSLSGLAGEAYNEQFFGPGTRLTVL.